These 17 T cell receptor beta chains were all obtained from the same sample, sequenced in a study of cytomegalovirus exposure and HLA in healthy donors. Amplification used 60 Vbeta primers and 13 Jbeta primers. Profiling relied on immunoSEQ multiplex PCR, and the TCRdb table lists in-frame clones only, not all of them. In the table there are approximately 100,000 clones, about 79% of which are singletons. The sample comprised PBMCs. The receptors derive from a man aged 50 to 59 in good health and CMV-seropositive.

In this sample, this clone turned up once. The V gene is TRBV29-1, the J gene TRBJ1-2; a weak D match, TRBD1 (6 bases). The germline V gene has CDR1 SQVTM and CDR2 ANQGSEA. With 5 bases removed from V and 10 bases from J, the gap between germline ends came to 17 bases. The CDR3 extends over 12 amino acids. CDR3 bases: TGCAGCGTTTACCCTGGTGGACAGTCCTACACCTTC. This codes for CSVYPGGQSYTF.

The chain couples TRBV12-5 to TRBJ1-2; D is possibly TRBD1 (6 bases). The CDR3 extends over 14 amino acids. The germline V and J ends were trimmed by 4 bases and 6 bases, with 15 bases remaining between them. Germline CDR1 LGHNT, CDR2 FRNRAP. CDR3 bases: TGTGCTAGTGGTTCCCTCTCACAGGGACATGGCTACACCTTC. It is translated as CASGSLSQGHGYTF.

J is TRBJ1-5 and V is TRBV5-1; a weak D match, TRBD1 (6 bases). The V end lost 4 bases, the J end lost 2 bases, and 13 bases lay between the germline ends. The CDR3 extends over 15 amino acids. CDR1 and CDR2 (germline): SGHRS, YFSETQ. Here the CDR3 DNA reads TGCGCCAGCAGCCAACAGGGCTTAGGCAATCAGCCCCAGCATTTT. Its translation: CASSQQGLGNQPQHF.

V and J are TRBV18 and TRBJ2-7, with a weak D call TRBD2 (6 bases). Germline CDR1 is KGHSH and CDR2 is LQKENI. V shed 5 bases and J shed 1 base, with 12 bases lying between them. This CDR3 region has 14 residues. Written as DNA, the CDR3 is TGTGCCAGCTCATTCGGACGGGAGTCCTACGAGCAGTACTTC. Protein sequence: CASSFGRESYEQYF.

The V and J genes are TRBV2 and TRBJ1-5; unclear D gene. Germline V gives CDR1 SNHLY, CDR2 FYNNEI. This CDR3 region has 13 residues. Deletions cut 11 bases from V and 7 bases from J, with 18 bases between. Here the CDR3 reads CARGGLTGQPQHF. As DNA, the CDR3 is TGTGCCCGCGGAGGGTTAACGGGACAGCCCCAGCATTTT.

This chain joins TRBV5-1 and TRBJ2-5, with 11 bases fitting TRBD1. Near its end, the DNA agrees better with TRBJ2-7, so the J call may be wrong. The CDR3 sequence is 14 residues long. CDR1 is SGHRS and CDR2 is YFSETQ in the germline V gene. The CDR3 nucleotides read TGCGCCAGCAGCGGCGGGACAGGGGGTGACGAGCAGTACTTC. Translated, it gives CASSGGTGGDEQYF.

Comment on this clone: This same CDR3 is encoded by further DNA sequences in the sample. The rearrangement links TRBV19 to TRBJ1-1; TRBD1 is a possible D gene (5 bases). Germline values: CDR1 LNHDA, CDR2 SQIVND (reference sequence). This CDR3 is 15 amino acids long. V gave up 4 bases and J gave up 0 bases, with 12 bases separating them. CDR3 loop: CASSSGQALNTEAFF. The CDR3 DNA follows: TGTGCCAGTAGTAGCGGACAAGCCCTGAACACTGAAGCTTTCTTT.

The chain uses TRBV7-3 and TRBJ2-1; 13 nucleotides agree with TRBD2. The trim removed 5 bases at V and 9 bases at J, leaving 7 bases unmatched. The CDR3 covers 15 residues. CDR1 and CDR2 (germline): SGHTA, FQGTGA. This chain's CDR3 is CASSLGLAGVGEQFF. DNA of the CDR3: TGTGCCAGCAGCCTCGGACTAGCGGGGGTCGGTGAGCAGTTCTTC.

This chain uses TRBV18 with TRBJ2-7; D may be TRBD2 (6 bases). Germline V gene data show CDR1 as KGHSH and CDR2 as LQKENI. The CDR3 length is 12 residues. Trimming left V 3 bases short and J 6 bases short, with 9 bases between. CDR3 DNA: TGTGCCAGCTCACCGGGACTGCTCGAGCAGTACTTC. Translated: CASSPGLLEQYF.

CDR3 loop: CASSSKDFPNTEAFF. The CDR3 DNA follows: TGCGCCAGCAGCTCTAAGGACTTTCCGAACACTGAAGCTTTCTTT. The V gene is TRBV5-1, the J gene TRBJ1-1; no definite D call. Trimming shortened V by 3 bases and J by 1 base, and 13 bases separated the two germline ends. Germline CDR1 is SGHRS and CDR2 is YFSETQ. The CDR3 totals 15 residues. The variable domain in full, completed from reference TRBV5-1 and TRBJ1-1, reads KAGVTQTPRYLIKTRGQQVTLSCSPISGHRSVSWYQQTPGQGLQFLFEYFSETQRNKGNFPGRFSGRQFSNSRSEMNVSTLELGDSALYLCASSSKDFPNTEAFFGQGTRLTVV.

Turning to this clone: At one of its ends the junction is not consistent with the germline gene, which may arise from a read error. V usage is TRBV13 and J usage is TRBJ1-1; 7 bases line up with TRBD1. The CDR3 is 20 amino acids. The germline V gene has CDR1 PRHDT and CDR2 FYEKMQ (reference sequence). DNA of the CDR3: TGTGCCAGCAGCGTCAGTCGACAGGGCGGCGGTGGGGGCCTACCCTGGAAGCGGGTTTTT. Its translation is CASSVSRQGGGGGLPWKRVF. Filled out from reference TRBV13 and TRBJ1-1, the complete variable domain reads AAGVIQSPRHLIKEKRETATLKCYPIPRHDTVYWYQQGPGQDPQFLISFYEKMQSDKGSIPDRFSAQQFSDYHSELNMSSLELGDSALYFCASSVSRQGGGGGLPWKRVFGQGTRLTVV.

The genes are TRBV11-2 and TRBJ1-4; 9 bases fit TRBD1. This CDR3 contains 14 residues. The J segment lost 6 bases and the V segment lost 5 bases, leaving 4 bases of the junction unmatched. Germline CDR1 and CDR2: SGHAT and FQNNGV. This CDR3 reads CASSHRTGDEKLFF. CDR3 in DNA: TGTGCCAGCAGCCACCGGACAGGGGATGAAAAACTGTTTTTT. Based on the CDR3 plus reference TRBV11-2 and TRBJ1-4, the full variable domain is EAGVAQSPRYKIIEKRQSVAFWCNPISGHATLYWYQQILGQGPKLLIQFQNNGVVDDSQLPKDRFSAERLKGVDSTLKIQPAKLEDSAVYLCASSHRTGDEKLFFGSGTQLSVL.

This clone appeared a single time. A read error may account for a junction end that differs from germline. The J gene is TRBJ2-6, the V gene TRBV5-6; weak D call: TRBD1 (6 bases). Germline loops: CDR1 SGHDT, CDR2 YYEEEE. The CDR3 covers 15 residues. CDR3 residues: CASSPAGAGANGLTF. The CDR3 DNA is TGTGCCAGCAGCCCAGCAGGGGCTGGGGCCAACGGCCTGACTTTC.

The genes are TRBV6-1 and TRBJ2-7; D is perhaps TRBD1 (6 bases). CDR3 length: 15 residues. V lost 1 base and J lost 4, with 14 bases in between. The germline V gene encodes CDR1 MNHNS and CDR2 SASEGT. CDR3 sequence: CASSEGDRTAYEQYF. In DNA, the CDR3 is TGTGCCAGCAGTGAAGGAGATAGGACAGCATACGAGCAGTACTTC.

V usage is TRBV2 and J usage is TRBJ2-7; 10 bases align to TRBD2. After removal of 4 bases from V and 4 bases from J, the junction contained 13 bases not matched to a gene. The CDR3 contains 17 residues. Germline CDR1 is SNHLY and CDR2 is FYNNEI. This CDR3 reads CASSGPLFSGRAYEQYF. The CDR3 DNA sequence: TGTGCCAGCAGTGGCCCCCTCTTCAGCGGGAGGGCTTACGAGCAGTACTTC.

The V gene is TRBV6-1, the J gene TRBJ1-5, with TRBD1 identical over 9 bases. Germline V CDR1 and CDR2: MNHNS, SASEGT. The CDR3 contains 13 residues. The trim removed 6 bases at V and 4 bases at J, leaving 1 base unmatched. CDR3 residues: CASRGTGNQPQHF. The DNA of the CDR3 is TGTGCCAGCAGGGGGACAGGGAATCAGCCCCAGCATTTT.

The chain joins TRBV6-1 to TRBJ2-7; D is unclear. V dropped 1 base and J dropped 0 bases, with 7 bases sitting between them. The CDR3 has 14 residues. Per germline, CDR1 MNHNS and CDR2 SASEGT. CDR3 nucleotide sequence: TGTGCCAGCAGTGAAGAAATAGTCTCCTACGAGCAGTACTTC. Translation gives CASSEEIVSYEQYF.